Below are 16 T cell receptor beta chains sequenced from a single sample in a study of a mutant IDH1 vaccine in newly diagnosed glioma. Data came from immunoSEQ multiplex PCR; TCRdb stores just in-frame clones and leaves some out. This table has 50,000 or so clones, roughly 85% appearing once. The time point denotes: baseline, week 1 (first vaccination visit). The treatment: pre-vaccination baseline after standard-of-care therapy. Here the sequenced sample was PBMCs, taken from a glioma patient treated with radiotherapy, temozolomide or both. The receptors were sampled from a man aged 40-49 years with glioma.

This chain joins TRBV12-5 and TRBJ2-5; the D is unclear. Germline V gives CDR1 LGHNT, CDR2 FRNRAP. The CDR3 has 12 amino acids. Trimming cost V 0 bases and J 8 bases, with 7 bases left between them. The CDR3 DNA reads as TGTGCTAGTGGTTTGGTCTGGGGAACCCAGTACTTC. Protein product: CASGLVWGTQYF.

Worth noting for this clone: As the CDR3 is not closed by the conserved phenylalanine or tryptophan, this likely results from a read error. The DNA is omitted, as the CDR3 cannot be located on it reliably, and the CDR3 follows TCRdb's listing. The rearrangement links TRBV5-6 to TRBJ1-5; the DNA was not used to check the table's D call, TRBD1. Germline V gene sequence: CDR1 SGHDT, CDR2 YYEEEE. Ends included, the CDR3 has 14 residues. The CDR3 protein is CASSLGQGSGTGTL.

The CDR3 sequence is CATGLAGALDTQYF. DNA of the CDR3: TGTGCCACCGGACTAGCGGGGGCATTAGATACGCAGTATTTT. This chain joins TRBV27 and TRBJ2-3, with 13 positions matching TRBD2. Germline values: CDR1 MNHEY, CDR2 SMNVEV (reference sequence). CDR3 size: 14 residues. J was trimmed by 5 bases and V by 10 bases; bases with no gene match: 6.

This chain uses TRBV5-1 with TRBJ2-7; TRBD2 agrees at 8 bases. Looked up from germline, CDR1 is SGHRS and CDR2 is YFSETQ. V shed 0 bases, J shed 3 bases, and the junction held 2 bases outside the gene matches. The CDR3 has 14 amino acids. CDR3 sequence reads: CASSLAGGNYEQYF. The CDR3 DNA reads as TGCGCCAGCAGCTTGGCGGGAGGGAACTACGAGCAGTACTTC. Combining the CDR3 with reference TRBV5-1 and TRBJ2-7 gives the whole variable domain KAGVTQTPRYLIKTRGQQVTLSCSPISGHRSVSWYQQTPGQGLQFLFEYFSETQRNKGNFPGRFSGRQFSNSRSEMNVSTLELGDSALYLCASSLAGGNYEQYFGPGTRLTVT.

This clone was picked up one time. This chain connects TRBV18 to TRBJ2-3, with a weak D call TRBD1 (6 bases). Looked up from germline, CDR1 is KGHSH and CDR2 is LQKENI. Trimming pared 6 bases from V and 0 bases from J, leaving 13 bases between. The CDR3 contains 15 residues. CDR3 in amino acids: CASSNRVTSTDTQYF. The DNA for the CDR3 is TGTGCCAGCTCGAACAGGGTGACTAGCACAGATACGCAGTATTTT.

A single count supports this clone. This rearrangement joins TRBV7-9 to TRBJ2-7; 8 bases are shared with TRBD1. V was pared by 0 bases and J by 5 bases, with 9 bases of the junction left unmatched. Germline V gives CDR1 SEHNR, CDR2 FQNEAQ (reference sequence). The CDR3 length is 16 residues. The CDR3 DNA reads TGTGCCAGCAGCTTAGCGCTAGTAAAGACAGGGGACGAGCAGTACTTC. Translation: CASSLALVKTGDEQYF.

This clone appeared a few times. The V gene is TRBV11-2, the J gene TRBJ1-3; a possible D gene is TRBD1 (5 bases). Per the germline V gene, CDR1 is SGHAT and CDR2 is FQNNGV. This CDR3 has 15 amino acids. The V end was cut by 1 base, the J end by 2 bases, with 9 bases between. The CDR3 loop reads CASSLAGGAGNTIYF. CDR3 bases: TGTGCCAGCAGCTTAGCCGGGGGAGCTGGAAACACCATATATTTT.

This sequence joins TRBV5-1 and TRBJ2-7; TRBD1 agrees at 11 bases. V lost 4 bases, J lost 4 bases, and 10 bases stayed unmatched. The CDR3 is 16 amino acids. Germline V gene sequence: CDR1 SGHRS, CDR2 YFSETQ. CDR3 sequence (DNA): TGCGCCAGCAGCGAGCGGCCGGGACAGGGGGATTACGAGCAGTACTTC. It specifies CASSERPGQGDYEQYF.

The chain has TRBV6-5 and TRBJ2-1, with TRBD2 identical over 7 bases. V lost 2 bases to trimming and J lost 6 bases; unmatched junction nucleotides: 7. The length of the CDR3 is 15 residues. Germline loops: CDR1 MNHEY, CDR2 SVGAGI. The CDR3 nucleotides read TGTGCCAGCAGTTACGAGTTAGCGGGCCCCAATGAGCAGTTCTTC. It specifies CASSYELAGPNEQFF.

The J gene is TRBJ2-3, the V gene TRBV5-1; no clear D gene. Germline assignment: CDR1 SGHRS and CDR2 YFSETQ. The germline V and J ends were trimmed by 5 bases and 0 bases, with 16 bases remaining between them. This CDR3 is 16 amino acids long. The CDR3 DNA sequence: TGCGCCAGCAGATCACCCTCCGGAACTAGCACAGATACGCAGTATTTT. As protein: CASRSPSGTSTDTQYF.

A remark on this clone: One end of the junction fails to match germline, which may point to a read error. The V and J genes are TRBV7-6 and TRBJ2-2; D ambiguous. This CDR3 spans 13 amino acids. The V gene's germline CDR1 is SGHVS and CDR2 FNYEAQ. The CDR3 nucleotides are TGTGCCAGCAGCCGAAGGAACCCCGGGGAGCTGTTTTTT. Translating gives CASSRRNPGELFF.

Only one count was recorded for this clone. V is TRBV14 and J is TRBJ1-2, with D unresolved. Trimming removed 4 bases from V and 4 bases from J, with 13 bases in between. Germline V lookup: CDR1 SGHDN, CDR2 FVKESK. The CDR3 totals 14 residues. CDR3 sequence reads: CASSPDGRFYGYTF. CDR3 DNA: TGTGCCAGCAGCCCCGACGGACGTTTCTATGGCTACACCTTC. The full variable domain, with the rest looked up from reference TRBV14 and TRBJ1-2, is EAGVTQFPSHSVIEKGQTVTLRCDPISGHDNLYWYRRVMGKEIKFLLHFVKESKQDESGMPNNRFLAERTGGTYSTLKVQPAELEDSGVYFCASSPDGRFYGYTFGSGTRLTVV.

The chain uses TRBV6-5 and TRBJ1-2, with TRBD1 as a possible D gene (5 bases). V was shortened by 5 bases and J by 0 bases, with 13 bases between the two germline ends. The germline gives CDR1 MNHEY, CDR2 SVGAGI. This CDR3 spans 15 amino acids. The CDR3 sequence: CASSRNRNTNYGYTF. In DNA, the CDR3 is TGTGCCAGCAGTAGGAACAGGAACACTAACTATGGCTACACCTTC.

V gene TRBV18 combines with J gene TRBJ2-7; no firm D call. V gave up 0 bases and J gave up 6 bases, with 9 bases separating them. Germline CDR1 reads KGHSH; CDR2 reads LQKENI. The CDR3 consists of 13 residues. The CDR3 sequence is CASSPPDRFEQYF. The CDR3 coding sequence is TGTGCCAGCTCACCACCAGACCGGTTCGAGCAGTACTTC.

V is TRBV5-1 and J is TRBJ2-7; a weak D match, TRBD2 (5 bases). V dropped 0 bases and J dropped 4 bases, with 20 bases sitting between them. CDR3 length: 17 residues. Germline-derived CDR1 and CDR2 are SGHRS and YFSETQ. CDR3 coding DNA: TGCGCCAGCAGCTTGGGGGGAAGGACCCTAGCTCGGTACGAGCAGTACTTC. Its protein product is CASSLGGRTLARYEQYF. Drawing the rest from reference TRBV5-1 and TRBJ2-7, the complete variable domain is KAGVTQTPRYLIKTRGQQVTLSCSPISGHRSVSWYQQTPGQGLQFLFEYFSETQRNKGNFPGRFSGRQFSNSRSEMNVSTLELGDSALYLCASSLGGRTLARYEQYFGPGTRLTVT.

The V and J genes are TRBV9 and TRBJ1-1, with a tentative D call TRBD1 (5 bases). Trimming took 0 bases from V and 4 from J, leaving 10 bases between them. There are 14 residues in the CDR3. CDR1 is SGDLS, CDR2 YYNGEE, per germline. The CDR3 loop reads CASSVASGSTEAFF. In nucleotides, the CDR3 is TGTGCCAGCAGCGTAGCTTCAGGGAGCACTGAAGCTTTCTTT.